These T cell receptor beta chains were read from a single sample in a study of T cell responses to AZD1222 COVID-19 vaccine. Some clones are missing from TCRdb's copy, which holds only in-frame ones; the method was immunoSEQ multiplex PCR. The data contain approximately 190,000 clones, 85% to 95% of them singletons. This specimen consisted of peripheral blood, obtained on day 0 of AZD1222 vaccination. The receptors here all came from an adult in good health. Each CDR3 is given with its conserved first and last residue. A D gene is named only where the DNA matches it firmly. Clone size is shown for a subset of rows, as once, few, many or a class of expanded clone.

14 NA TRBJ2-2 NA TRBV13 CASSPPNRAGELFF TGTGCCAGCAGCCCGCCGAACAGGGCCGGGGAGCTGTTTTTT
13 NA TRBJ2-7 NA TRBV12-3/TRBV12-4 CASSLEGDYEQYF TGTGCCAGCAGTTTAGAAGGGGACTACGAGCAGTACTTC
14 NA TRBJ2-7 NA TRBV11-2 CASSLGDGIYEQYF TGTGCCAGCAGTTTAGGGGACGGTATCTACGAGCAGTACTTC
17 TRBD1 TRBJ2-1 NA TRBV5-5 CASSFGRGQSSYNEQFF TGTGCCAGCAGCTTTGGCAGGGGGCAAAGCTCCTACAATGAGCAGTTCTTC
18 TRBD2 TRBJ2-2 once TRBV5-5 CASSRGLAGPLSPGELFF TGTGCCAGCAGTCGTGGACTAGCGGGGCCCCTTAGTCCCGGGGAGCTGTTTTTT
15 NA TRBJ1-6 NA TRBV6-2/TRBV6-3 CASSYQGSYNSPLHF TGTGCCAGCAGTTATCAGGGCTCCTATAATTCACCCCTCCACTTT
14 NA TRBJ2-3 NA TRBV12-5 CASGLGPRTDTQYF TGTGCTAGTGGTTTGGGGCCCCGCACAGATACGCAGTATTTT
18 NA TRBJ1-6 once TRBV7-5 CVRSLRTEPLSYNSPLHF TGTGTCAGAAGCTTACGAACAGAGCCCCTCTCCTATAATTCACCCCTCCACTTT
11 NA TRBJ1-5 once TRBV2 CASSPRRPQHF TGTGCCAGCAGCCCAAGGAGGCCCCAGCATTTT
16 NA TRBJ2-2 NA TRBV3-1/TRBV3-2 CASSPRGAANTGELFF TGTGCCAGCAGCCCACGAGGGGCGGCGAACACCGGGGAGCTGTTTTTT
16 NA TRBJ2-1 NA TRBV5-1 CASSTDALSSYNEQFF TGCGCCAGCAGCACGGACGCCCTGAGCTCCTACAATGAGCAGTTCTTC
14 TRBD1 TRBJ1-2 NA TRBV7-2 CASSPAGGRRGYTF TGTGCCAGCAGCCCTGCAGGGGGAAGAAGGGGCTACACCTTC
13 NA TRBJ1-2 NA TRBV19 CASSIDHPGGYTF TGTGCCAGTAGTATAGATCATCCGGGTGGCTACACCTTC
14 NA TRBJ1-5 once TRBV29-1 CSVARGTHDQPQHF TGCAGCGTTGCTCGCGGGACTCACGATCAGCCCCAGCATTTT
12 NA TRBJ2-5 NA TRBV15 CATSRDKETQYF TGTGCCACCAGCAGAGATAAAGAGACCCAGTACTTC
13 NA TRBJ1-4 NA TRBV27 CASSPGSNEKLFF TGTGCCAGCAGTCCCGGGAGCAATGAAAAACTGTTTTTT
12 NA TRBJ1-2 NA TRBV7-8 CASSPSRRGYTF TGTGCCAGCAGCCCTAGTAGGCGTGGCTACACCTTC
14 NA TRBJ1-3 NA TRBV30 CAWSVVNSGNTIYF TGTGCCTGGAGTGTGGTGAACTCTGGAAACACCATATATTTT
15 TRBD1 TRBJ1-4 NA TRBV7-9 CASSTNRGGNEKLFF TGTGCCAGCAGCACCAACAGGGGAGGTAATGAAAAACTGTTTTTT
14 NA TRBJ2-3 NA TRBV5-5 CASSLASDTDTQYF TGTGCCAGCAGCCTAGCTAGTGACACAGATACGCAGTATTTT
14 NA TRBJ2-2 NA TRBV30 CAWRPGPASGELFF TGTGCCTGGAGACCAGGACCGGCGTCCGGGGAGCTGTTTTTT
15 NA TRBJ1-1 NA TRBV29-1 CSATPGHFLHTEAFF TGCAGCGCTACACCGGGACACTTTCTTCACACTGAAGCTTTCTTT
15 TRBD1 TRBJ2-3 NA TRBV9 CASSVTGGVTDTQYF TGTGCCAGCAGCGTCACAGGGGGAGTGACAGATACGCAGTATTTT
15 NA TRBJ1-6 NA TRBV6-5 CASSYTPGLGSPLHF TGTGCCAGCAGTTACACCCCAGGGTTGGGGTCACCCCTCCACTTT
12 NA TRBJ1-2 NA TRBV27 CASSPRGYGYTF TGTGCCAGCAGCCCCCGGGGCTATGGCTACACCTTC
13 NA TRBJ1-6 NA TRBV4-1 CATHGGAGSPLHF TGCGCCACCCACGGGGGCGCTGGTTCACCCCTCCACTTT
13 NA TRBJ1-2 NA TRBV28 CASSGGTNYGYTF TGTGCCAGCAGTGGAGGGACCAACTATGGCTACACCTTC
16 TRBD1 TRBJ1-3 NA TRBV28 CASSFGDRVFGNTIYF TGTGCCAGCAGTTTCGGGGACAGGGTCTTCGGAAACACCATATATTTT
12 NA TRBJ2-1 NA TRBV23-1 CASSPRWDEQFF TGCGCCAGCAGCCCACGTTGGGATGAGCAGTTCTTC
16 TRBD2 TRBJ2-2 NA TRBV15 CATSRDRLAGGSELFF TGTGCCACCAGCAGGGATAGACTAGCGGGGGGATCGGAGCTGTTTTTT
13 NA TRBJ1-1 NA TRBV5-1 CASSPARRTEAFF TGCGCCAGCAGCCCAGCTCGCCGCACTGAAGCTTTCTTT
13 NA TRBJ1-1 NA TRBV7-3 CASSSQGNTEAFF TGTGCCAGCAGCTCGCAGGGGAACACTGAAGCTTTCTTT
13 NA TRBJ1-5 NA TRBV18 CASSPGDNQPQHF TGTGCCAGCTCACCAGGGGACAATCAGCCCCAGCATTTT
11 NA TRBJ2-1 NA TRBV10-3 CAISGDNEQFF TGTGCCATCAGCGGGGACAATGAGCAGTTCTTC
13 NA TRBJ1-1 NA TRBV6-1 CASSELGGTEAFF TGTGCCAGCAGTGAACTAGGGGGGACTGAAGCTTTCTTT
14 NA TRBJ1-1 NA TRBV19 CASTAGRSGFEAFF TGTGCCAGTACCGCGGGACGTTCGGGGTTTGAAGCTTTCTTT
12 NA TRBJ2-7 NA TRBV6-5 CASSGSLYEQYF TGTGCCAGTTCGGGGTCCTTATACGAGCAGTACTTC
12 NA TRBJ2-5 NA TRBV5-4 CASSLDQETQYF TGTGCCAGCAGCTTGGACCAAGAGACCCAGTACTTC
18 TRBD2 TRBJ2-1 NA TRBV19 CASSSPPGGQIFYNEQFF TGTGCCAGTAGTTCGCCGCCGGGGGGGCAGATATTCTACAATGAGCAGTTCTTC
13 NA TRBJ1-6 NA TRBV21-1 CASVRGSHSPLHF TGTGCCAGCGTCCGAGGGTCCCATTCACCCCTCCACTTT
14 NA TRBJ1-4 NA TRBV3-1/TRBV3-2 CASSQGRGREKLFF TGTGCCAGCAGCCAAGGACGGGGGCGTGAAAAACTGTTTTTT
14 TRBD1 TRBJ1-5 NA TRBV28 CASSYGTADQPQHF TGTGCCAGCAGCTACGGGACAGCAGATCAGCCCCAGCATTTT
12 TRBD1 TRBJ1-2 once TRBV28 CASSFWDRGYTF TGTGCCAGCAGTTTTTGGGACAGGGGCTACACCTTC
15 NA TRBJ1-1 NA TRBV6-5 CASSYASGFQAEAFF TGTGCCAGCAGTTACGCCTCAGGGTTCCAAGCTGAAGCTTTCTTT
16 TRBD1 TRBJ1-2 NA TRBV6-5 CASSYAFRGDIGGYTF TGTGCCAGCAGTTACGCATTCAGGGGGGATATTGGAGGCTACACCTTC
14 NA TRBJ1-3 NA TRBV18 CASSPQGSGNTIYF TGTGCCAGCTCACCACAGGGCTCTGGAAACACCATATATTTT
16 NA TRBJ1-2 NA TRBV24-1 CATSDLLGDIDYGYTF TGTGCCACCAGTGATTTGTTAGGGGACATCGACTATGGCTACACCTTC
14 NA TRBJ1-1 NA TRBV4-1 CASSQAIGGTEAFF TGCGCCAGCAGCCAGGCAATCGGGGGCACTGAAGCTTTCTTT
13 NA TRBJ1-1 NA TRBV30 CAWMVGLRTEAFF TGTGCCTGGATGGTGGGATTGCGGACTGAAGCTTTCTTT
12 NA TRBJ1-1 NA TRBV30 CAWGTGNTEAFF TGTGCCTGGGGAACAGGGAACACTGAAGCTTTCTTT
14 TRBD1 TRBJ1-2 NA TRBV2 CASIGGQGTYGYTF TGTGCCAGCATAGGAGGACAGGGGACCTATGGCTACACCTTC
13 NA TRBJ1-6 NA TRBV7-9 CASSFDRNSPLHF TGTGCCAGCAGCTTCGACAGGAATTCACCCCTCCACTTT
14 NA TRBJ1-2 NA TRBV3-1/TRBV3-2 CASSEPRGLLGYTF TGTGCCAGCAGCGAACCGAGGGGTTTATTAGGCTACACCTTC
19 TRBD1 TRBJ2-7 NA TRBV4-1 CASSQDGDRTGRGYYEQYF TGCGCCAGCAGCCAAGATGGAGATAGGACGGGCAGGGGGTACTACGAGCAGTACTTC
14 TRBD1 TRBJ1-2 NA TRBV15 CATRDSGTGLGYTF TGTGCCACCAGGGACTCCGGGACAGGGCTCGGCTACACCTTC
17 TRBD2 TRBJ2-5 NA TRBV15 CATSRGTSGGNQETQYF TGTGCCACCAGCAGAGGGACTAGCGGGGGGAACCAAGAGACCCAGTACTTC
14 NA TRBJ2-7 few TRBV6-1 CASSELGLGGEQYF TGTGCCAGCAGTGAATTAGGGCTAGGGGGCGAGCAGTACTTC